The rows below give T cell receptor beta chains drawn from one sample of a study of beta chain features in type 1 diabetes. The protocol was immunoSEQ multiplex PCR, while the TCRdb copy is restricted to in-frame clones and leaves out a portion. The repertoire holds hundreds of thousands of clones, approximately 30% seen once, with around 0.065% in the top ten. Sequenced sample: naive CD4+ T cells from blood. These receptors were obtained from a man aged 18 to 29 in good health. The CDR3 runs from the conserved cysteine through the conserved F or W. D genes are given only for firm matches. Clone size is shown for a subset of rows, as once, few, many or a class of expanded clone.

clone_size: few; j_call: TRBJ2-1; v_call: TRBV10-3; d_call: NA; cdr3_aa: CAIRDSNNYNEQFF; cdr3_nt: TGTGCCATCAGGGACAGTAATAATTACAATGAGCAGTTCTTC
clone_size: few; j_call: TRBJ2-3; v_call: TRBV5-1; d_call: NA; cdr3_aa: CASGYGQTTDTQYF; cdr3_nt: TGCGCCAGCGGCTACGGACAGACCACAGATACGCAGTATTTT
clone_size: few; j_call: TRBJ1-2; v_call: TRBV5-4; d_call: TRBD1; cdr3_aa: CASSSRQGGGYTF; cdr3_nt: TGTGCCAGCAGCTCCCGACAGGGCGGTGGCTACACCTTC
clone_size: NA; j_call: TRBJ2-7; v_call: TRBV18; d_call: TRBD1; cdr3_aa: CASSPRDRVIYEQYF; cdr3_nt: TGTGCCAGCTCACCCCGGGACAGGGTGATCTACGAGCAGTACTTC
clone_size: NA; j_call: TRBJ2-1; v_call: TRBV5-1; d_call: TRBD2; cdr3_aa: CASSLDLAGGYEQFF; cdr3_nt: TGCGCCAGCAGCTTGGATCTAGCGGGAGGTTATGAGCAGTTCTTC
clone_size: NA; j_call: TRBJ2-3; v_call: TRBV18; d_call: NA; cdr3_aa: CASSPVYSTDTQYF; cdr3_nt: TGTGCCAGCTCACCAGTTTACAGCACAGATACGCAGTATTTT
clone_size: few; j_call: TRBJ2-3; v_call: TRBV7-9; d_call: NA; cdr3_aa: CASSLVLLRGTDTQYF; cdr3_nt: TGTGCCAGCAGCTTAGTTTTATTGAGGGGCACAGATACGCAGTATTTT
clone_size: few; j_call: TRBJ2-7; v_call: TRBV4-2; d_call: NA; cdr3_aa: CASSQAGGREQYF; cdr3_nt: TGTGCCAGCAGCCAAGCCGGGGGCCGGGAGCAGTACTTC
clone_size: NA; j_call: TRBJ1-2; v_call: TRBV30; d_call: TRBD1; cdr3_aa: CAWSLGGVYGYTF; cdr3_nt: TGTGCCTGGAGTTTAGGGGGCGTCTATGGCTACACCTTC
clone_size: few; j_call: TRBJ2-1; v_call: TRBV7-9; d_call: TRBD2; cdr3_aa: CASSLAGSSYNEQFF; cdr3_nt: TGTGCCAGCAGTTTAGCGGGGAGCTCCTACAATGAGCAGTTCTTC
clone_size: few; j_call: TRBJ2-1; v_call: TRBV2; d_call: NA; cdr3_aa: CASSFVGNDNEQFF; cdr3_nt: TGTGCCAGCAGTTTTGTTGGGAACGACAATGAGCAGTTCTTC
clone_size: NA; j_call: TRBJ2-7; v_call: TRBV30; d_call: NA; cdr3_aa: CAWSVKDEQYF; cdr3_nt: TGTGCCTGGAGTGTAAAGGACGAGCAGTACTTC
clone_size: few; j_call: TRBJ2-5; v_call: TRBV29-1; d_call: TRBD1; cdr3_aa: CSVEDRVRGTQYF; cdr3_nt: TGCAGCGTTGAGGACAGGGTACGGGGGACCCAGTACTTC
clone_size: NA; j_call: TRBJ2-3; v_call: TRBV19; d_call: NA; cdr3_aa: CASSIPSDTQYF; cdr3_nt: TGTGCCAGTAGTATCCCCAGCGATACGCAGTATTTT
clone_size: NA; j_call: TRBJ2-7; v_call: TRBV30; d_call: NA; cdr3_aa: CACARAYEQYF; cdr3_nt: TGTGCCTGTGCCAGGGCCTACGAGCAGTATTTC
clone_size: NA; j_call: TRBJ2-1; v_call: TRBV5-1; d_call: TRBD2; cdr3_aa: CASSAGLAGGVSYNEQFF; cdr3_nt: TGCGCCAGCAGCGCCGGACTAGCGGGAGGAGTCTCCTACAATGAGCAGTTCTTC
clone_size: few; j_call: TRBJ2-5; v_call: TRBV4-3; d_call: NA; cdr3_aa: CASSQDSRETQYF; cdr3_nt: TGCGCCAGCAGCCAAGATTCTCGAGAGACCCAGTACTTC
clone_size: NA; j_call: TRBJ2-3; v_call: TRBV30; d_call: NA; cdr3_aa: CAWSSFLAASTDTQYF; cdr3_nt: TGTGCCTGGAGCTCTTTTTTAGCGGCAAGCACAGATACGCAGTATTTT
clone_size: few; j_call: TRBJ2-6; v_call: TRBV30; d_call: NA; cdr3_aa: CAWRAAFPSSGANVLTF; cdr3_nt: TGTGCCTGGAGGGCGGCCTTCCCCTCCTCTGGGGCCAACGTCCTGACTTTC
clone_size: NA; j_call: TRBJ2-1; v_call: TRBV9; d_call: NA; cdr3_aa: CASSVVGGSSYNEQFF; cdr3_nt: TGTGCCAGCAGCGTAGTCGGTGGGAGCTCCTACAATGAGCAGTTCTTC
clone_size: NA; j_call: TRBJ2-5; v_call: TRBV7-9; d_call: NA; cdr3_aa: CASTASETQYF; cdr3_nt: TGTGCCAGCACCGCCTCGGAGACCCAGTACTTC
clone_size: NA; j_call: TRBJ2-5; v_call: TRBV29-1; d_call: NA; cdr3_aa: CSVVGRFQETQYF; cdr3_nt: TGCAGCGTTGTGGGAAGGTTCCAAGAGACCCAGTACTTC
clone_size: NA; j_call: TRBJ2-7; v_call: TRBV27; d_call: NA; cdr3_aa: CASSVDVATAFREQYF; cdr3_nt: TGTGCCAGCAGCGTCGATGTAGCGACCGCGTTTAGGGAGCAGTACTTC
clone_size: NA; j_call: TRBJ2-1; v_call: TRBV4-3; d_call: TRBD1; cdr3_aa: CASSQDRQGPRGQFF; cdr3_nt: TGCGCCAGCAGCCAAGACAGACAGGGTCCAAGGGGGCAGTTCTTC
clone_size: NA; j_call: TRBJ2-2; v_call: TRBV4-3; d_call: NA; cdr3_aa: CASRRGGTNTGELFF; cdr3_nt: TGCGCCAGCAGAAGGGGCGGGACGAACACCGGGGAGCTGTTTTTT
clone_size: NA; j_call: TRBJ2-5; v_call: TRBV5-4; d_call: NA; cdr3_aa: CASSLKGGGQETQYF; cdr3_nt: TGTGCCAGCAGCTTGAAGGGAGGAGGGCAAGAGACCCAGTACTTC
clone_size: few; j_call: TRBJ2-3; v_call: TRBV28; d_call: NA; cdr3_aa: CASSFDSSSTDTQYF; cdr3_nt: TGTGCCAGCAGTTTTGACTCTTCGTCCACAGATACGCAGTATTTT
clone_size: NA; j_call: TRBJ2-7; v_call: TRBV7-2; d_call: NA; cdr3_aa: CASSLVYGQSYEQYF; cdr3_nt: TGTGCCAGCAGCTTAGTTTACGGACAGAGCTACGAGCAGTACTTC
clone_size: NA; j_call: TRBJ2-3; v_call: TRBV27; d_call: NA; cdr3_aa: CASSLTKGGIDTQYF; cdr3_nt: TGTGCCAGCAGTTTAACAAAGGGAGGAATAGATACGCAGTATTTT
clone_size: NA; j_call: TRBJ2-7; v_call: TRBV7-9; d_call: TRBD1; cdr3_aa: CASSRSRQGAYEQYF; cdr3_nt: TGTGCCAGCAGCCGATCCCGACAGGGTGCCTACGAGCAGTACTTC